What follows is one TCR beta chain and its context. Assay: immunoSEQ multiplex PCR; the TCRdb copy retains only in-frame clones and omits some. Counted here are around 50,000 clones, approximately 92% occurring once; the ten biggest clones make up around 7.9%. CDR3 length equals 15 residues. V lost 0 bases and J lost 4; bases outside the gene matches: 3. Germline assignment: CDR1 MRHNA and CDR2 SNTAGT. The source of the sample is a study of T cell changes during pregnancy in multiple sclerosis. Sequences were derived from CD8+ T cells from peripheral blood mononuclear cells, sampled in the second trimester of pregnancy. This clonotype was obtained from a female donor with multiple sclerosis, enrolled in a pregnancy study. The chain links TRBV6-4 to TRBJ1-1; 9 positions agree with TRBD1. CDR3 bases: TGTGCCAGCAGTGACTCGACAGGGGGGGGCACTGAAGCTTTCTTT. Translating it yields CASSDSTGGGTEAFF.